The next 11 T cell receptor beta chains were all read from a single sample in a study of control samples from healthy donors and cancer patients. The assay was immunoSEQ multiplex PCR, and TCRdb's table has in-frame clones only and misses some. The sample consists of 99,000 or so clones, about four fifths of them appearing once. The specimen was blood. The receptors here all came from a woman aged 50 to 60 in good health.

The rearrangement joins TRBV24-1 to TRBJ1-2; D gene ambiguous. Per the germline V gene, CDR1 is KGHDR and CDR2 is SFDVKD. There are 16 residues in the CDR3. V gave up 5 bases and J gave up 0 bases, with 15 bases separating them. As DNA, the CDR3 is TGTGCCACCAGTGGGACCGCCGGAGGGACTAACTATGGCTACACCTTC. Translation gives CATSGTAGGTNYGYTF.

The rearrangement uses TRBV10-3 and TRBJ1-4; D gene uncertain. Trimming cost V 3 bases and J 8 bases, with 7 bases left between them. The germline gives CDR1 ENHRY, CDR2 SYGVKD. The CDR3 is 12 residues long. The CDR3 sequence: CAISELKEKLFF. The CDR3 nucleotides read TGTGCCATCAGTGAACTTAAGGAAAAACTGTTTTTT.

The sample holds one count of this clone. The V call is TRBV3-1 (or the pseudogene TRBV3-2), the J call TRBJ2-1; TRBD1 or TRBD2 may be the D gene (5 bases each). V was trimmed by 1 base and J by 5 bases, leaving 18 bases between them. The CDR3 loop spans 17 amino acids. CDR1 LGHDT and CDR2 YNNKEL come from the germline V gene (reference sequence). The CDR3 here is CASSQGRTGTQDNEQFF. CDR3 coding DNA: TGTGCCAGCAGCCAAGGCCGAACCGGGACGCAAGACAATGAGCAGTTCTTC.

The table lists this clone with a few counts. This chain uses TRBV5-1 with TRBJ1-2; D possibly corresponds to TRBD1 (5 bases). Trimming pared 7 bases from V and 7 bases from J, leaving 14 bases between. The CDR3 consists of 12 residues. Looked up from germline, CDR1 is SGHRS and CDR2 is YFSETQ. In nucleotides, the CDR3 is TGCGCCAGCTTCTCGTTGGGGGGTGGCTACACCTTC. It encodes CASFSLGGGYTF. Combining the CDR3 with reference TRBV5-1 and TRBJ1-2 gives the whole variable domain KAGVTQTPRYLIKTRGQQVTLSCSPISGHRSVSWYQQTPGQGLQFLFEYFSETQRNKGNFPGRFSGRQFSNSRSEMNVSTLELGDSALYLCASFSLGGGYTFGSGTRLTVV.

This chain joins TRBV3-1 (or the pseudogene TRBV3-2) and TRBJ1-5; 10 bases match TRBD1. Germline CDR1 reads LGHDT; CDR2 reads YNNKEL (reference sequence). V lost 5 bases to trimming and J lost 2 bases; unmatched junction nucleotides: 3. The CDR3 runs 15 residues. This CDR3 is CASSSGTGGNQPQHF. The CDR3 nucleotides read TGTGCCAGCAGCTCTGGGACAGGGGGCAATCAGCCCCAGCATTTT.

The chain links TRBV19 to TRBJ2-1; 14 bases are shared with TRBD2. This CDR3 is built from 17 residues. CDR1 and CDR2 from the germline V gene are LNHDA and SQIVND (reference sequence). Germline trimming cut 4 bases from V and 7 bases from J; bases unmatched to any gene: 9. The chain's CDR3 is CASSKTSGGAFFNEQFF. Written as DNA, the CDR3 is TGTGCCAGTAGTAAGACTAGCGGGGGGGCCTTTTTTAATGAGCAGTTCTTC.

The chain uses TRBV24-1 and TRBJ2-6; D is possibly TRBD1 or TRBD2 (6 bases each). V was shortened by 9 bases and J by 4 bases, with 27 bases between the two germline ends. Germline lookup yields CDR1 KGHDR and CDR2 SFDVKD. The CDR3 length is 19 residues. The CDR3, as DNA: TGTGCCACCTGTTTGGGGTGTTGGGGGGTGGGGGCGGGGGCCAACGTCCTGACTTTC. Amino acid sequence: CATCLGCWGVGAGANVLTF.

The J gene is TRBJ1-6, the V gene TRBV5-1; perhaps TRBD1 as D (6 bases). The CDR3 is 15 amino acids. Trimming shortened V by 0 bases and J by 6 bases, and 10 bases separated the two germline ends. Per germline, CDR1 SGHRS and CDR2 YFSETQ. CDR3 residues: CASSLARGGNSPLHF. For the CDR3, the DNA is TGCGCCAGCAGCTTGGCCAGGGGTGGTAATTCACCCCTCCACTTT.

The gene calls are TRBV5-6 and TRBJ1-4; D gene uncertain. V was clipped by 1 base and J by 8 bases, with 15 bases between them. Germline values: CDR1 SGHDT, CDR2 YYEEEE. CDR3 length: 15 amino acids. The CDR3 loop reads CASSLSVRVEEKLFF. The CDR3 nucleotides read TGTGCCAGCAGCTTGTCTGTTCGGGTAGAAGAAAAACTGTTTTTT.

The V gene is TRBV5-6, the J gene TRBJ1-2; 7 bases are a match to TRBD1. The ends lost 0 bases at V and 5 bases at J; junction bases unmatched: 4. This CDR3 has 14 amino acids. Germline-derived CDR1 and CDR2 are SGHDT and YYEEEE. The CDR3 bases are TGTGCCAGCAGCTTGGCAGGGGGGGGTTATGGCTACACCTTC. Residues: CASSLAGGGYGYTF.

This sequence joins TRBV30 and TRBJ2-6; no clear D gene. The CDR3 runs to 16 residues. From germline, CDR1 is GTSNPN and CDR2 SVGIG (reference sequence). Trimming removed 2 bases at V and 4 bases at J, with 15 bases between. In DNA, the CDR3 is TGTGCCTGGAGTCCCTATTCCGGGCCGGGGGCCAACGTCCTGACTTTC. Protein product: CAWSPYSGPGANVLTF. Together with reference TRBV30 and TRBJ2-6, the CDR3 gives the full variable domain: SQTIHQWPATLVQPVGSPLSLECTVEGTSNPNLYWYRQAAGRGLQLLFYSVGIGQISSEVPQNLSASRPQDRQFILSSKKLLLSDSGFYLCAWSPYSGPGANVLTFGAGSRLTVL.